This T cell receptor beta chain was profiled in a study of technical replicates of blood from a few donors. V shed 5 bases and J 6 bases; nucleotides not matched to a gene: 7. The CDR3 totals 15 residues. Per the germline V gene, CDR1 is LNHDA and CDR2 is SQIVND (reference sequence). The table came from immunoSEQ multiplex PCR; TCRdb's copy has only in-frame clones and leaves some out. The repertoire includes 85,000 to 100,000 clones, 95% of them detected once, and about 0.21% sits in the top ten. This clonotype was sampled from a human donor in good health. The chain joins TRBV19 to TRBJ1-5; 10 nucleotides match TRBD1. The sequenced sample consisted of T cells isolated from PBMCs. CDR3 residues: CASSWDRGDFQPQHF. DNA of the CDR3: TGTGCCAGTAGTTGGGACAGGGGTGATTTTCAGCCCCAGCATTTT.